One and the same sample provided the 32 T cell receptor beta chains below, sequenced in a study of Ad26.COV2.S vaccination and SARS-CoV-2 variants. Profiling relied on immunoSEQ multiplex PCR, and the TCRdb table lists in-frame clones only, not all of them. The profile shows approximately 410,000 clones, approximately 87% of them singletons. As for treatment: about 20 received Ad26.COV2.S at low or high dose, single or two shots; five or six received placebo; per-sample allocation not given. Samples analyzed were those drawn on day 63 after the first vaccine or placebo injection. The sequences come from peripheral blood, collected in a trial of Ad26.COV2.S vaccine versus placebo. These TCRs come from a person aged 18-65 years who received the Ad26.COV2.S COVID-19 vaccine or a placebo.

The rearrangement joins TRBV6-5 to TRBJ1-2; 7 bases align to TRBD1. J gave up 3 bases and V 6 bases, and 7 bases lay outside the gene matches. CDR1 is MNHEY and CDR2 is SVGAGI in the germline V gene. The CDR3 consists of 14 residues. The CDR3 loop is CASRTPGGYYGYTF. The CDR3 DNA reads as TGTGCCAGCAGGACACCAGGGGGTTACTATGGCTACACCTTC.

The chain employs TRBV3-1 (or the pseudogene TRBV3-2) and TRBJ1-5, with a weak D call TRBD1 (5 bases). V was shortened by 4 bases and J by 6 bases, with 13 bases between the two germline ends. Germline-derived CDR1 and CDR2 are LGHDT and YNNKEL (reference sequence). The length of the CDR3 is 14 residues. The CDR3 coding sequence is TGTGCCAGCAGCCGACAACCTGGGGGTCAGCCCCAGCATTTT. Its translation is CASSRQPGGQPQHF.

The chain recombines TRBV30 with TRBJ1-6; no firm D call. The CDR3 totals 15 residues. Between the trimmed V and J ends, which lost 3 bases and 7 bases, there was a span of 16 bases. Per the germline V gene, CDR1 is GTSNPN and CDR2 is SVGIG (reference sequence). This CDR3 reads CAWRIETNLNSPLHF. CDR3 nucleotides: TGTGCCTGGAGGATTGAGACCAACCTGAATTCACCCCTCCACTTT.

In DNA form, the CDR3 reads TGTGCCAGCAGTCGGACAGGGACAGGAGCTGAAACCACCATATATTTT. This codes for CASSRTGTGAETTIYF. The rearrangement uses TRBV6-6 and TRBJ1-3; TRBD1 aligns across 8 bases. Germline assignment: CDR1 MNHNY and CDR2 SVGAGI (reference sequence). The junction had 15 bases not matched to a gene; V was cut back by 5 bases and J by 9 bases. The CDR3 runs 16 residues.

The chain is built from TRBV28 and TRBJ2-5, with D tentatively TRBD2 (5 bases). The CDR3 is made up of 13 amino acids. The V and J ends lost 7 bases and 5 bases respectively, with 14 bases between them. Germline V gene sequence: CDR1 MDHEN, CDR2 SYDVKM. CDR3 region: CASKGLLAETQYF. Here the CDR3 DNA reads TGTGCCAGCAAGGGATTGCTAGCTGAGACCCAGTACTTC.

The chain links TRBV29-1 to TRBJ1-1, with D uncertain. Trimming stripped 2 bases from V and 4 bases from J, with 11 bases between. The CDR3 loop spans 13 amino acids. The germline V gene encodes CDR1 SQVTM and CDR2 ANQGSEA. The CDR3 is CSVEPGIGTEAFF. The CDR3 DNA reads TGCAGCGTTGAACCGGGGATAGGCACTGAAGCTTTCTTT. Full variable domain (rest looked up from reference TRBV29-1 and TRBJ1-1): SAVISQKPSRDICQRGTSLTIQCQVDSQVTMMFWYRQQPGQSLTLIATANQGSEATYESGFVIDKFPISRPNLTFSTLTVSNMSPEDSSIYLCSVEPGIGTEAFFGQGTRLTVV.

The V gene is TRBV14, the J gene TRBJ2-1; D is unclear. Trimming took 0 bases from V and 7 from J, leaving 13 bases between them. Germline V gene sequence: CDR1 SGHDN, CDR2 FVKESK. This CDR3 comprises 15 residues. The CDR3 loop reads CASSQDWAGRNEQFF. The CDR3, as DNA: TGTGCCAGCAGCCAAGATTGGGCAGGAAGAAATGAGCAGTTCTTC. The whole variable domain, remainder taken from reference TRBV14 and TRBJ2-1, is EAGVTQFPSHSVIEKGQTVTLRCDPISGHDNLYWYRRVMGKEIKFLLHFVKESKQDESGMPNNRFLAERTGGTYSTLKVQPAELEDSGVYFCASSQDWAGRNEQFFGPGTRLTVL.

The CDR3 spells CASSLVPLQGTVNTEAFF. The CDR3 DNA reads TGTGCCAGCAGCTTAGTCCCGTTGCAGGGGACCGTGAACACTGAAGCTTTCTTT. This chain joins TRBV7-2 and TRBJ1-1; TRBD1 might be the D (6 bases). V shed 1 base and J shed 0 bases, with 18 bases lying between them. This CDR3 is built from 18 residues. CDR1 and CDR2 (germline): SGHTA, FQGNSA. The whole variable domain, filled in from reference TRBV7-2 and TRBJ1-1, reads GAGVSQSPSNKVTEKGKDVELRCDPISGHTALYWYRQSLGQGLEFLIYFQGNSAPDKSGLPSDRFSAERTGGSVSTLTIQRTQQEDSAVYLCASSLVPLQGTVNTEAFFGQGTRLTVV.

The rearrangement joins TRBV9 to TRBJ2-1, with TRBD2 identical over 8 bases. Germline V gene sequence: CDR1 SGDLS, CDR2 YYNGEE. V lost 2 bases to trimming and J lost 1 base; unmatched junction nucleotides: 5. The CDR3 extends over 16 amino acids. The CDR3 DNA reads TGTGCCAGCAGCGTTGGTAGCGGGGCGTCCTACAATGAGCAGTTCTTC. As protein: CASSVGSGASYNEQFF.

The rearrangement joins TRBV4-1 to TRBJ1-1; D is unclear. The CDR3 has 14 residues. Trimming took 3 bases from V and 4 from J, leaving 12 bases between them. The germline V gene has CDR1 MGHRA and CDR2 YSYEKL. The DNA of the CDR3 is TGCGCCAGCAGCCAGGGTCTCCAGGTCACTGAAGCTTTCTTT. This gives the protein CASSQGLQVTEAFF.

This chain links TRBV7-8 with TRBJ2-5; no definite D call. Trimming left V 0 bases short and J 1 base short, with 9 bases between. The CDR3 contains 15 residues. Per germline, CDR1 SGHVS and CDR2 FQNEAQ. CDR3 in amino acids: CASSLARWGQETQYF. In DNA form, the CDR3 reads TGTGCCAGCAGCTTAGCGCGGTGGGGCCAAGAGACCCAGTACTTC.

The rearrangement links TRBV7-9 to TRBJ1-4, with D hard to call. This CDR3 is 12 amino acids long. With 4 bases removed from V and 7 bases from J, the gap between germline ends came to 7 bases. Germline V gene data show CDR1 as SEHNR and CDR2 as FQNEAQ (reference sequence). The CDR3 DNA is TGTGCCAGCAGCTCGTTTGTTGAAAAACTGTTTTTT. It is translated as CASSSFVEKLFF.

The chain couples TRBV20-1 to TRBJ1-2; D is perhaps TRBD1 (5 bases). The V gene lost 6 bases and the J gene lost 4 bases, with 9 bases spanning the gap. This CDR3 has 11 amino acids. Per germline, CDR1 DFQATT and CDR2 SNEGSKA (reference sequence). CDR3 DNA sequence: TGCAGTGCGCCCGACAGCTATGGCTACACCTTC. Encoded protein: CSAPDSYGYTF.

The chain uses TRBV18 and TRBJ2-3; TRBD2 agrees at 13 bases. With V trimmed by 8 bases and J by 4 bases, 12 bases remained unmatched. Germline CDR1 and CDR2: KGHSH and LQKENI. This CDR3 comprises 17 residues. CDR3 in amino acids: CASQPRTTSGGADTQYF. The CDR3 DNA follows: TGTGCCAGCCAACCCCGGACTACTAGCGGGGGGGCAGATACGCAGTATTTT.

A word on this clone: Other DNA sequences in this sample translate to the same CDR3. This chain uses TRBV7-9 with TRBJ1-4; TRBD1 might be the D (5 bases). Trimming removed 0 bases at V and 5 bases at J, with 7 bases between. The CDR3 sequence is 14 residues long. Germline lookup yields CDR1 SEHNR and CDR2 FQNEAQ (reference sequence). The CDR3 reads CASSLAGGNEKLFF. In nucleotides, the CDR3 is TGTGCCAGCAGCTTAGCGGGGGGGAATGAAAAACTGTTTTTT.

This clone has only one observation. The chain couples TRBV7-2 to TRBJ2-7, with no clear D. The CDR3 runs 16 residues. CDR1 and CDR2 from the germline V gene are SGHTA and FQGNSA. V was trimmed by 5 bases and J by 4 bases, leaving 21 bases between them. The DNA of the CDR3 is TGTGCCAGCAGCCCGCCCTTTCTTGCGGAGCCTTACGAGCAGTACTTC. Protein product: CASSPPFLAEPYEQYF.

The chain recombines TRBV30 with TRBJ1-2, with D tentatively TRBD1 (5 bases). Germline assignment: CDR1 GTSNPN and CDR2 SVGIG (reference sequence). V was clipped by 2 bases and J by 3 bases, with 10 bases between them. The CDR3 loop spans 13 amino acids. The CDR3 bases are TGTGCCTGGAGTTCAGGCAGGGACTATGGCTACACCTTC. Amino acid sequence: CAWSSGRDYGYTF.

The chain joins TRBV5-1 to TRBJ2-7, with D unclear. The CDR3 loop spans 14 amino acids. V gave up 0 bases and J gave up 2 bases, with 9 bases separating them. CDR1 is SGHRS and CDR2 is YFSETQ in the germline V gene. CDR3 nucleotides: TGCGCCAGCAGCTTGGAACGGAAACCCTACGAGCAGTACTTC. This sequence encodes CASSLERKPYEQYF. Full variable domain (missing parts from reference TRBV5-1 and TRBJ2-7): KAGVTQTPRYLIKTRGQQVTLSCSPISGHRSVSWYQQTPGQGLQFLFEYFSETQRNKGNFPGRFSGRQFSNSRSEMNVSTLELGDSALYLCASSLERKPYEQYFGPGTRLTVT.

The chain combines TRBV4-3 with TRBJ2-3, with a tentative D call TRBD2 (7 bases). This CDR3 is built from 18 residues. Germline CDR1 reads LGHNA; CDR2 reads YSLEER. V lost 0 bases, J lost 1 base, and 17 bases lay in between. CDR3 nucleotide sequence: TGCGCCAGCAGCCAAGATCCCCCGGGGGGCCCAGGCACAGATACGCAGTATTTT. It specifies CASSQDPPGGPGTDTQYF.

The CDR3 here is CAGDEELYGYTF. The CDR3 DNA is TGTGCCGGGGATGAGGAACTCTATGGCTACACCTTC. V gene TRBV30 combines with J gene TRBJ1-2; D not certain. The CDR3 contains 12 residues. Germline assignment: CDR1 GTSNPN and CDR2 SVGIG (reference sequence). With 8 bases removed from V and 4 bases from J, the gap between germline ends came to 14 bases.

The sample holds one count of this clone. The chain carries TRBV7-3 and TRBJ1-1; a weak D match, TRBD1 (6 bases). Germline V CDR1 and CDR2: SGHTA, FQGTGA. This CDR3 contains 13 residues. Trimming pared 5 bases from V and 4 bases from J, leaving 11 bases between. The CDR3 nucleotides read TGTGCCAGCAGCGTGTTAGGGGGCACTGAAGCTTTCTTT. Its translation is CASSVLGGTEAFF.

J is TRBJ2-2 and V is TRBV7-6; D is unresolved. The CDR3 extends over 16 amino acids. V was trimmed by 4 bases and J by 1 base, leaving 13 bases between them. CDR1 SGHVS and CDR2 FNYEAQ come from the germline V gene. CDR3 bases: TGTGCCAGCAGCTCCACCCGCCCCAAGAACACCGGGGAGCTGTTTTTT. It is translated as CASSSTRPKNTGELFF. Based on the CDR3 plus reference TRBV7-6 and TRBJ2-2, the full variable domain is GAGVSQSPRYKVTKRGQDVALRCDPISGHVSLYWYRQALGQGPEFLTYFNYEAQQDKSGLPNDRFSAERPEGSISTLTIQRTEQRDSAMYRCASSSTRPKNTGELFFGEGSRLTVL.

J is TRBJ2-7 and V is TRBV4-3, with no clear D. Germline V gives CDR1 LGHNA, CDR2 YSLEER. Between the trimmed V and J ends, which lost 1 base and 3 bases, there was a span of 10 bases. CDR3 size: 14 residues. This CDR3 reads CASSQGLGNYEQYF. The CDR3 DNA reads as TGCGCCAGCAGCCAAGGGTTAGGGAACTACGAGCAGTACTTC.

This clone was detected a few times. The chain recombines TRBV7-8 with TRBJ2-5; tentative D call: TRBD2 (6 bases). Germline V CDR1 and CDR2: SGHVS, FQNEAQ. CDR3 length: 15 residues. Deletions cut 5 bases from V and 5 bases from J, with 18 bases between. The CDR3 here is CASSLQRLDLETQYF. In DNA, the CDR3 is TGTGCCAGCAGCCTACAACGACTAGACCTGGAGACCCAGTACTTC. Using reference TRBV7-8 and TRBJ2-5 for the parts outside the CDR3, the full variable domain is GAGVSQSPRYKVAKRGQDVALRCDPISGHVSLFWYQQALGQGPEFLTYFQNEAQLDKSGLPSDRFFAERPEGSVSTLKIQRTQQEDSAVYLCASSLQRLDLETQYFGPGTRLLVL.

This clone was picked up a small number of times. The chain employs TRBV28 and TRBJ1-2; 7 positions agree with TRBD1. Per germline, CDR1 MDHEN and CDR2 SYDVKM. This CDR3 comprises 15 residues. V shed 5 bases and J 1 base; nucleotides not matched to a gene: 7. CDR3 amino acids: CASSLDRVVNYGYTF. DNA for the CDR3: TGTGCCAGCAGTCTTGACAGGGTAGTTAACTATGGCTACACCTTC.

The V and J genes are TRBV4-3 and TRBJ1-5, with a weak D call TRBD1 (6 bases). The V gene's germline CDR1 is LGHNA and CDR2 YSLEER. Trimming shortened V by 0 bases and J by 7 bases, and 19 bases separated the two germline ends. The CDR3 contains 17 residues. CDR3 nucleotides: TGCGCCAGCAGCCAAGATAGCGTCTCGGGAGGGGGACAGCCCCAGCATTTT. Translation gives CASSQDSVSGGGQPQHF.

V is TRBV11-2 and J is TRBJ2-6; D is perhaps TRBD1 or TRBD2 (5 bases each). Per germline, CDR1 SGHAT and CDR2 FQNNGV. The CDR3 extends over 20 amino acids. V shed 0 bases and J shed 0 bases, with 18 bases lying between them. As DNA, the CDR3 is TGTGCCAGCAGCTTAGATCGGGGTGGGGCCCTTCCCTCTGGGGCCAACGTCCTGACTTTC. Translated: CASSLDRGGALPSGANVLTF.

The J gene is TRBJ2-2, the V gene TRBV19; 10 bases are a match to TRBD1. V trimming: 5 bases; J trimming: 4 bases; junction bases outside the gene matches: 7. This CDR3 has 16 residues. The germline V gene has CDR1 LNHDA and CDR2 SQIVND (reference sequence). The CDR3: CASSRTGQGVTGELFF. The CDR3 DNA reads TGTGCCAGTAGTCGCACCGGACAGGGGGTCACCGGGGAGCTGTTTTTT. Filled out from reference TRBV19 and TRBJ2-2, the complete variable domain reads DGGITQSPKYLFRKEGQNVTLSCEQNLNHDAMYWYRQDPGQGLRLIYYSQIVNDFQKGDIAEGYSVSREKKESFPLTVTSAQKNPTAFYLCASSRTGQGVTGELFFGEGSRLTVL.

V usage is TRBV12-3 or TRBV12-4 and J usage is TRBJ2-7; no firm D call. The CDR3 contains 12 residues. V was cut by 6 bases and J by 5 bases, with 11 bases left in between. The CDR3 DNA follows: TGTGCCAGCAGCCGAGGAGCCCACGAGCAGTACTTC. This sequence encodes CASSRGAHEQYF.

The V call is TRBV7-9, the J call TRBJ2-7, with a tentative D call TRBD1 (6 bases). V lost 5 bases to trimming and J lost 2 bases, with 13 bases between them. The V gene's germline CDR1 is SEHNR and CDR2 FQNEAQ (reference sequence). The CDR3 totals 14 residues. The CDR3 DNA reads TGTGCCAGCAGCATGAATGGACAGACCTACGAGCAGTACTTC. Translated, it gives CASSMNGQTYEQYF. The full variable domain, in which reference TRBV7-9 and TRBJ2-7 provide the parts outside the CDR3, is DTGVSQNPRHKITKRGQNVTFRCDPISEHNRLYWYRQTLGQGPEFLTYFQNEAQLEKSRLLSDRFSAERPKGSFSTLEIQRTEQGDSAMYLCASSMNGQTYEQYFGPGTRLTVT.

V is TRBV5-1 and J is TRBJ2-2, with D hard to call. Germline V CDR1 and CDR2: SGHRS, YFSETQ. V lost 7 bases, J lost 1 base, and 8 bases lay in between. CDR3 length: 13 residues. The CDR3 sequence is CASGILNTGELFF. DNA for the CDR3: TGCGCCAGCGGTATCCTGAACACCGGGGAGCTGTTTTTT.

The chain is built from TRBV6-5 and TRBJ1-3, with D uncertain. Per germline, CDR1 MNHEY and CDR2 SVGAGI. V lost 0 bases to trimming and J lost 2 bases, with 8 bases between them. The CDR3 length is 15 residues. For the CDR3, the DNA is TGTGCCAGCAGTTACTCGCGACTCCCTGGAAACACCATATATTTT. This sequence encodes CASSYSRLPGNTIYF.